This TCR beta chain comes out of a study of shared clonotypes between healthy human individuals. The assay was carried out at the deep level. Several immunoSEQ 96-well plates shared each subset's DNA, each plate a replicate. Clones were sequenced by immunoSEQ multiplex PCR, and TCRdb holds only the in-frame ones, with some missing. The table includes about 2.4 million clones, 90% to 95% detected once. The germline CDR1 and CDR2 sequences are SGHTA and FQGNSA. V was cut by 5 bases and J by 5 bases, with 16 bases left in between. The CDR3 is 14 amino acids. Source material: naive CD4+ T cells from PBMCs. As for subset: CD45RA+ positively selected. The chain joins TRBV7-2 to TRBJ2-7, with no clear D. The receptor was derived from a man in his late teens or twenties in good health. Some clones in this sample may be carry-over from other donors' samples. CDR3 bases: TGTGCCAGCAGCCCGAGCAGAGTTAAAAACGAGCAGTACTTC. As protein: CASSPSRVKNEQYF.